This TCR beta chain was recorded in a study of cytomegalovirus exposure and HLA in healthy donors. About the study: HLA-typed donors were the source of about 85 million unique TCRs held in an early data release. Study observations and caveats: Most TCR beta V segments were productive about 90% or about 30% of the time in an earlier analysis.

The PCR was carried out with 60 Vbeta primers and 13 Jbeta primers. Using immunoSEQ multiplex PCR, the repertoire was profiled, and TCRdb retains in-frame clones only, with some absent. The sample contains under 70,000 clones, 68% of which appear only once. Points on this clone: As yet, its antigen is unknown.

Germline-derived CDR1 and CDR2 are SGHVS and FQNEAQ. This CDR3 spans 15 amino acids. Trimming removed 6 bases from V and 0 bases from J; junction bases left unmatched: 7. The chain uses TRBV7-8 and TRBJ2-5; 7 bases agree with TRBD1. This clonotype was sampled from a woman aged 30 to 39 in good health and CMV-seronegative. The sample was PBMCs. The CDR3 DNA is TGTGCCAGCAGAGCCGGGACAGAGTACCAAGAGACCCAGTACTTC. The encoded protein is CASRAGTEYQETQYF.